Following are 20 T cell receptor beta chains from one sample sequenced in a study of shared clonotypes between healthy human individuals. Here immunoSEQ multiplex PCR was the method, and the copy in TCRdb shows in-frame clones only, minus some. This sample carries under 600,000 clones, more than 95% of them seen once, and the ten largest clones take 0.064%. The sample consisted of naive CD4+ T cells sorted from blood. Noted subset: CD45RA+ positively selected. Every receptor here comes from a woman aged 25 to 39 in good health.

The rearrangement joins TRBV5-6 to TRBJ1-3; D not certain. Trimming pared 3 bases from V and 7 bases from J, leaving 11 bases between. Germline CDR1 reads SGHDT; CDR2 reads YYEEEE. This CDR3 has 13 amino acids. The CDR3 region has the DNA TGTGCCAGCAGCTCGGCTGGGGTTAACACCATATATTTT. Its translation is CASSSAGVNTIYF.

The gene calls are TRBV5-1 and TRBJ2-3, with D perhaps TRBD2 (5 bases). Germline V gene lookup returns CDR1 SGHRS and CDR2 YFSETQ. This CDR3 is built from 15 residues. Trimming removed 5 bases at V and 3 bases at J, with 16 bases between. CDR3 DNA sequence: TGCGCCAGCAGACGTAGCGTGGTAAGGACAGATACGCAGTATTTT. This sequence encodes CASRRSVVRTDTQYF. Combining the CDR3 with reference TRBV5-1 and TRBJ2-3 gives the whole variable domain KAGVTQTPRYLIKTRGQQVTLSCSPISGHRSVSWYQQTPGQGLQFLFEYFSETQRNKGNFPGRFSGRQFSNSRSEMNVSTLELGDSALYLCASRRSVVRTDTQYFGPGTRLTVL.

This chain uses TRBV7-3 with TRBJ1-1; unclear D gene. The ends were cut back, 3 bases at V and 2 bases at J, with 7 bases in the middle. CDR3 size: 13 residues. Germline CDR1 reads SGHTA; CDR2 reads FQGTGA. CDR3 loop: CASSFGDNTEAFF. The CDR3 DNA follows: TGTGCCAGCAGCTTTGGGGATAACACTGAAGCTTTCTTT.

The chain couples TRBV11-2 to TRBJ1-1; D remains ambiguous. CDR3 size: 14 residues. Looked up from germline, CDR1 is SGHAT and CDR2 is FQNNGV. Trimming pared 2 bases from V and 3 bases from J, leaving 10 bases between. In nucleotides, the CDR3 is TGTGCCAGCAGCTTAAATCTCGCGGACACTGAAGCTTTCTTT. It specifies CASSLNLADTEAFF. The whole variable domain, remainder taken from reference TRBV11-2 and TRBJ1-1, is EAGVAQSPRYKIIEKRQSVAFWCNPISGHATLYWYQQILGQGPKLLIQFQNNGVVDDSQLPKDRFSAERLKGVDSTLKIQPAKLEDSAVYLCASSLNLADTEAFFGQGTRLTVV.

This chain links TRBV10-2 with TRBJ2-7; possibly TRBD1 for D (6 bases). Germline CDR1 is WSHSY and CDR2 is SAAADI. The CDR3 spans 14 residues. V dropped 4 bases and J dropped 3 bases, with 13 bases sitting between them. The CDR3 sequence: CASSGPGTNYEQYF. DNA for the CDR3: TGCGCCAGCAGTGGACCCGGGACAAACTACGAGCAGTACTTC.

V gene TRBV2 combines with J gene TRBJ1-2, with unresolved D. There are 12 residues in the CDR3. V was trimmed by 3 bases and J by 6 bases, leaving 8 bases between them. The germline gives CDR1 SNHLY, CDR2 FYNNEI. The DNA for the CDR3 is TGTGCCAGCAGTGACCCCGGGGATGGCTACACCTTC. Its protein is CASSDPGDGYTF. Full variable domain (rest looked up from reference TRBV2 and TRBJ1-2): EPEVTQTPSHQVTQMGQEVILRCVPISNHLYFYWYRQILGQKVEFLVSFYNNEISEKSEIFDDQFSVERPDGSNFTLKIRSTKLEDSAMYFCASSDPGDGYTFGSGTRLTVV.

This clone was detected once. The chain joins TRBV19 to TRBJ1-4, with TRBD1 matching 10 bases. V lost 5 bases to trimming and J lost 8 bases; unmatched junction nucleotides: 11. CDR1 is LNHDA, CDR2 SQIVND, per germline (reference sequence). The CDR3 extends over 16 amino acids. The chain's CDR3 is CASSRPEGTGEEKLFF. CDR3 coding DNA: TGTGCCAGTAGTCGCCCTGAGGGGACAGGGGAGGAAAAACTGTTTTTT.

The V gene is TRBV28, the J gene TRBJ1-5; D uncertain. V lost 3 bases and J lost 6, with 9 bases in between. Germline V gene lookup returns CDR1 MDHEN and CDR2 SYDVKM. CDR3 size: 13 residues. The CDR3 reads CASSFGLAQPQHF. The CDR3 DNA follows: TGTGCCAGCAGTTTTGGGTTAGCTCAGCCCCAGCATTTT.

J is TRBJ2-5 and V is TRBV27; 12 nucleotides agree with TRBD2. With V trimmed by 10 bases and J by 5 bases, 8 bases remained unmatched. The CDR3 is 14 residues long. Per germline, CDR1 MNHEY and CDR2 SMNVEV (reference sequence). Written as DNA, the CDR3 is TGTGCCACCGTGACTAGCGGGAGTTGGGAGACCCAGTACTTC. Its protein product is CATVTSGSWETQYF.

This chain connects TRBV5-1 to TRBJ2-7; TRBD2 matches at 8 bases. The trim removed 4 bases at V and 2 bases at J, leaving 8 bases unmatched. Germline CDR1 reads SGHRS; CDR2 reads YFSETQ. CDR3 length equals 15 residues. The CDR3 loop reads CASSLNLGRAYEQYF. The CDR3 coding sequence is TGCGCCAGCAGCCTGAACCTCGGGAGGGCCTACGAGCAGTACTTC.

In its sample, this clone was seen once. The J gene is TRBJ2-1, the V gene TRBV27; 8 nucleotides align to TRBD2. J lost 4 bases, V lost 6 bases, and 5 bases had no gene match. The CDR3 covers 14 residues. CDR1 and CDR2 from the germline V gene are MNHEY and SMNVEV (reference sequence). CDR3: CASSGTRRYNEQFF. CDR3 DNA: TGTGCCAGCAGCGGGACTAGGAGATACAATGAGCAGTTCTTC.

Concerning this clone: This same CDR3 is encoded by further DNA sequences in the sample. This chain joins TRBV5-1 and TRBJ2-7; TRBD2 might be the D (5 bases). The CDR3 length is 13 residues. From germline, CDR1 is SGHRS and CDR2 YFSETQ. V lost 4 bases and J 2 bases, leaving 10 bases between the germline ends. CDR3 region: CASSLTGTYEQYF. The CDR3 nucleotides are TGCGCCAGCAGCCTCACGGGGACCTACGAGCAGTACTTC.

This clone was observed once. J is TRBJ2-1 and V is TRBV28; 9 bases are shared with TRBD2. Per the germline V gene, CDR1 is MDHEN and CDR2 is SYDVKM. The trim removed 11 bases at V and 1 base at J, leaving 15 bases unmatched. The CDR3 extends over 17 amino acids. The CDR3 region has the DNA TGTGCCTTCTCAAGCGGGGGGTTGAACCTGTCCTACAATGAGCAGTTCTTC. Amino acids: CAFSSGGLNLSYNEQFF.

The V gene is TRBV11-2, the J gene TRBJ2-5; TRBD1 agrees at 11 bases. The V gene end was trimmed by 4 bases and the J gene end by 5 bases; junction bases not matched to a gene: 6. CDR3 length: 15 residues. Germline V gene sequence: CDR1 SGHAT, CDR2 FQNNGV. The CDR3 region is CASSWTGGGWETQYF. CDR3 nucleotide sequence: TGTGCCAGCAGCTGGACAGGGGGCGGTTGGGAGACCCAGTACTTC.

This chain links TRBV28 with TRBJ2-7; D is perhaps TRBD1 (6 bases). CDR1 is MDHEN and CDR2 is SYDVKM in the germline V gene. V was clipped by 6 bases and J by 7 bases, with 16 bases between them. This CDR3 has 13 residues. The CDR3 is CASRNPGHREQYF. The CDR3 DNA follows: TGTGCCAGCAGAAACCCGGGACACCGGGAGCAGTACTTC. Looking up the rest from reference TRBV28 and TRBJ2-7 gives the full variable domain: DVKVTQSSRYLVKRTGEKVFLECVQDMDHENMFWYRQDPGLGLRLIYFSYDVKMKEKGDIPEGYSVSREKKERFSLILESASTNQTSMYLCASRNPGHREQYFGPGTRLTVT.

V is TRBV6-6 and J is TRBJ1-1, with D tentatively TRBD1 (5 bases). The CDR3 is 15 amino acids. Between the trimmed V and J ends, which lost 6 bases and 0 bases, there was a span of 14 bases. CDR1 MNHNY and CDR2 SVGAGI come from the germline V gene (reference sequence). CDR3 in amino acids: CASSPRQNLNTEAFF. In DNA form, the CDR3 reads TGTGCCAGCAGCCCTCGACAGAATTTGAACACTGAAGCTTTCTTT.

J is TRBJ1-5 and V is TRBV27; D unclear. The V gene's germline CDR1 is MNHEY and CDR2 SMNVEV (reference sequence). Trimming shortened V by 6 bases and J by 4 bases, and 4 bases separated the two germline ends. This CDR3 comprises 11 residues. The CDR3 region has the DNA TGTGCCAGCAGCGGTAATCAGCCCCAGCATTTT. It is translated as CASSGNQPQHF.

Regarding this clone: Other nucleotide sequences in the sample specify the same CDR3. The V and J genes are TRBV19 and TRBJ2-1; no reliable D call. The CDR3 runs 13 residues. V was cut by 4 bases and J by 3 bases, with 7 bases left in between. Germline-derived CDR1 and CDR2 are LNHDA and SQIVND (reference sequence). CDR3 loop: CASSRGNYNEQFF. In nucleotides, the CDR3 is TGTGCCAGTAGTAGAGGAAACTACAATGAGCAGTTCTTC.

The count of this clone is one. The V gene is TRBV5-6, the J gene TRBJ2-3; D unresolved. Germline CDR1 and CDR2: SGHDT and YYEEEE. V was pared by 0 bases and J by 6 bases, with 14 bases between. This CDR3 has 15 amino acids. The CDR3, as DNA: TGTGCCAGCAGCTTGGATCCCAAGCCCCCGGATACGCAGTATTTT. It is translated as CASSLDPKPPDTQYF.

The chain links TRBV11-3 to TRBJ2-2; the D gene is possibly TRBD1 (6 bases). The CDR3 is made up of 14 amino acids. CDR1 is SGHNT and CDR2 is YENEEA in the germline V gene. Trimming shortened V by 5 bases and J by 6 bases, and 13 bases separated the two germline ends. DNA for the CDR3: TGTGCCAGCAGCCCCTCCAGGGGACCCGGGGAGCTGTTTTTT. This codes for CASSPSRGPGELFF.